This paragraph reports one TCR beta chain. Its target is not known. The RNA input was 0.5 to 1 ug, and it was reverse transcribed with random hexamers. In TCRdb, the immunoSEQ multiplex PCR reads were re-called with MiXCR into one record per CDR3 protein. The table lists approximately 57,000 distinct CDR3 sequences, approximately 95% of them singletons. The sample originates from a study of CD8 T cells in Susac syndrome. Study summary: At blood draw, Susac syndrome patients were therapy-naive, on corticosteroids, or on intravenous immunoglobulin alone. Points from the study as a whole: In total CD8+ repertoires, 15 to 20 Susac-specific public clones were found, and five or six in CD8+ TEMRA repertoires.

The CDR3 consists of 14 residues. V was trimmed by 7 bases and J by 8 bases, leaving 21 bases between them. Germline loops: CDR1 SQVTM, CDR2 ANQGSEA. Peripheral blood CD8+ and CD4+ T cells were profiled by TCR beta sequencing. TEMRA cells were FACS-enriched and CD8+ and CD4+ T cells negatively isolated. The J gene is TRBJ2-1, the V gene TRBV29-1; unclear D gene. The source is a human donor with Susac syndrome. Sequenced material: CD8+ T cells from PBMCs. The CDR3 DNA is TGCAGCGCCCCCGGGTTGAAGGTTTGGGATGAGCAGTTCTTC. This gives the protein CSAPGLKVWDEQFF.